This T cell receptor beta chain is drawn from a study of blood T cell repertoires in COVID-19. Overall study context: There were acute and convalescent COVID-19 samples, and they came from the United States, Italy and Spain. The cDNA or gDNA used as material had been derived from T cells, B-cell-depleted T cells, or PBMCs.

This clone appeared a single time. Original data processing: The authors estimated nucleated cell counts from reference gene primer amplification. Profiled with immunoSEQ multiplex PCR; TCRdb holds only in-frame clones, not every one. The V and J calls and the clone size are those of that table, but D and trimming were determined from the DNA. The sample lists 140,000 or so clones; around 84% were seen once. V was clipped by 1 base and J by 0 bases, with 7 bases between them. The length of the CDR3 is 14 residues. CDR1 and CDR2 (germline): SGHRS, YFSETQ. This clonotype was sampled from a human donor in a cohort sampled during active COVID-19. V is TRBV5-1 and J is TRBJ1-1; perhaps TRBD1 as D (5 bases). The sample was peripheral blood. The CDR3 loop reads CASSLPGMNTEAFF. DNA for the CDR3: TGCGCCAGCAGCTTGCCAGGGATGAACACTGAAGCTTTCTTT.